The table lists the clone carrying this T cell receptor beta chain with a few counts. The sample comes from a study of blood T cell repertoires in COVID-19. On the study more broadly: Some COVID-19 samples were acute and others convalescent; all came from the United States, Italy and Spain.

The study drew participants aged roughly 18 to 95 years from 20 to 30 US areas. The data were produced by immunoSEQ multiplex PCR, yet TCRdb's version contains in-frame clones alone and is incomplete. This table holds 250,000 to 300,000 clones, roughly 81% found once. Sequencing was carried out using PBMCs or T cells enriched from blood (not recorded which). The receptor was isolated from a woman aged 45-65 years who had been exposed to COVID-19.

This chain's CDR3 is CASSQGDRTYGYTF. In DNA form, the CDR3 reads TGTGCCAGCAGCCAAGGAGACAGAACCTATGGCTACACCTTC. The chain recombines TRBV3-1 (or the pseudogene TRBV3-2) with TRBJ1-2; possible D gene TRBD1, 5 bases. The CDR3 contains 14 residues. The V end was cut by 1 base, the J end by 4 bases, with 10 bases between. CDR1 and CDR2 (germline): LGHDT, YNNKEL (reference sequence).